Reported below is one T cell receptor beta chain. CDR1 is SEHNR and CDR2 is FQNEAQ in the germline V gene (reference sequence). V was shortened by 4 bases and J by 3 bases, with 16 bases between the two germline ends. This CDR3 has 15 residues. Each CDR3 protein gets one entry after TCRdb re-called the PCR reads with MiXCR. Altogether 490,000 or so distinct CDR3 sequences are present, about a fifth being singletons, with the ten largest covering approximately 0.8%. These data come from a study of molecular identifiers for immune sequencing clone quantification. This TCR was recovered from a human donor in good health. Some libraries in this study had Jurkat cell RNA spiked in. The rearrangement links TRBV7-9 to TRBJ2-7, with D possibly called TRBD1 or TRBD2 (5 bases each). The sample taken for sequencing was naive CD8+ T cells from blood, with Jurkat cell RNA spiked in. Subset given: FACS-sorted CD8+CD4-CCR7+CD45RA+ naive T cells. Here the CDR3 DNA reads TGTGCCAGCAGCTCCAACCGGGACCTGGGCTACGAGCAGTACTTC. Translating gives CASSSNRDLGYEQYF.